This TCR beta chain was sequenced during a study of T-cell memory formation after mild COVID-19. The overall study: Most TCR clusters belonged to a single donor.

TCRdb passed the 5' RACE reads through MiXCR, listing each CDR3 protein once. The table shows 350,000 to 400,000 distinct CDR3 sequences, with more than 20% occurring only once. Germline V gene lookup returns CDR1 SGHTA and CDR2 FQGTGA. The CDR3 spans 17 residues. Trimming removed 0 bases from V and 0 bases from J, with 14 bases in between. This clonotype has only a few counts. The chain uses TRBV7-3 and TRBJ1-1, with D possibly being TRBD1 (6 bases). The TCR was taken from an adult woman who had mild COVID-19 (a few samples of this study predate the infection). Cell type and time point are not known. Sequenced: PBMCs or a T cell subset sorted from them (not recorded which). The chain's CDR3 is CASSLTVRGPLNTEAFF. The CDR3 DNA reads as TGTGCCAGCAGCTTAACGGTCAGGGGACCCCTGAACACTGAAGCTTTCTTT.